This TCR beta chain originates from a study of OX40 agonist ivuxolimab in advanced cancers. About the research overall: The eligibility criteria allowed prior anti-PD-1, anti-PD-L1 or anti-CTLA-4 therapy, and 40% had some.

TCRdb's copy holds only in-frame clones and misses some; the assay was immunoSEQ multiplex PCR. The sample shows roughly 17,000 clones, 87% of them seen only once. Exclusion applied to patients with autoimmune disease history or systemic immunosuppression. Germline V gene data show CDR1 as SGDLS and CDR2 as YYNGEE. V lost 0 bases and J lost 6; bases outside the gene matches: 2. The CDR3 spans 14 residues. On this clone itself: What it recognizes is unknown.

Whole-study findings and limits: The study observed clonal expansion of CD4+ and CD8+ blood T cells by week 6 at 0.1 to 3.0 mg/kg. In general, CD8+ T cells held more expanded clones than CD4+ did, on average.

This receptor was taken from an adult with an advanced solid tumor such as melanoma, head and neck, liver or kidney cancer. This specimen consisted of CD4+ or CD8+ T cells sorted from blood, obtained in a trial of the OX40 agonist ivuxolimab. This chain uses TRBV9 with TRBJ1-4; 7 bases fit TRBD1. The CDR3 sequence: CASSVGGQHEKLFF. The CDR3 coding sequence is TGTGCCAGCAGCGTAGGGGGACAGCATGAAAAACTGTTTTTT.